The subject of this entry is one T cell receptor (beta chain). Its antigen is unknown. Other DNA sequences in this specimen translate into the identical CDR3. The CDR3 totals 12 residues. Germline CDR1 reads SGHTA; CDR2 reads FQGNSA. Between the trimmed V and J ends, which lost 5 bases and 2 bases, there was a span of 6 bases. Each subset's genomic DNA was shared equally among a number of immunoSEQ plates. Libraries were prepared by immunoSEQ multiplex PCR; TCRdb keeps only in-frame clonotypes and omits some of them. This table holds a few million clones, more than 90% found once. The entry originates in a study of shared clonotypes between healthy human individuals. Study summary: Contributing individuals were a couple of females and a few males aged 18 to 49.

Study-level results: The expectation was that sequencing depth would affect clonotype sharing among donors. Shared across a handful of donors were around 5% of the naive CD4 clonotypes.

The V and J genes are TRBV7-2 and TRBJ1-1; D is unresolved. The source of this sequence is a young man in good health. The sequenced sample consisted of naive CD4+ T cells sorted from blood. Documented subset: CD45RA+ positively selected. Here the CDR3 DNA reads TGTGCCAGCAGCCTCTATAACACTGAAGCTTTCTTT. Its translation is CASSLYNTEAFF.